This T cell receptor (beta chain) was identified in a study of identifying expanded T cells in peripheral blood. General study findings and limits: Variance in clone template counts between roughly two-week samples significantly increased with total template count across all healthy donors. Technical replicates showed around 1.2 changed clones; roughly two weeks 15 to 20; four weeks 19.

The CDR3 is made up of 17 amino acids. The J segment lost 3 bases and the V segment lost 3 bases, leaving 9 bases of the junction unmatched. Germline lookup yields CDR1 PRHDT and CDR2 FYEKMQ (reference sequence). Collection occurred without any documented infections or immune events in donors. Sequencing was performed with immunoSEQ multiplex PCR; in TCRdb, only in-frame clones are kept and a portion is missing. This sample has about 130,000 clones; less than 90% occur once, and the top ten carry around 8.4%. This clone occurred a few times. Its antigen is currently unknown. This chain joins TRBV13 and TRBJ1-1; 11 bases align to TRBD1. The receptor's source is a person aged 18 to 75 in good health. Sequenced: blood. The CDR3: CASSFRTGGVKDTEAFF. As DNA, the CDR3 is TGTGCCAGCAGCTTCCGGACAGGGGGCGTAAAGGACACTGAAGCTTTCTTT.